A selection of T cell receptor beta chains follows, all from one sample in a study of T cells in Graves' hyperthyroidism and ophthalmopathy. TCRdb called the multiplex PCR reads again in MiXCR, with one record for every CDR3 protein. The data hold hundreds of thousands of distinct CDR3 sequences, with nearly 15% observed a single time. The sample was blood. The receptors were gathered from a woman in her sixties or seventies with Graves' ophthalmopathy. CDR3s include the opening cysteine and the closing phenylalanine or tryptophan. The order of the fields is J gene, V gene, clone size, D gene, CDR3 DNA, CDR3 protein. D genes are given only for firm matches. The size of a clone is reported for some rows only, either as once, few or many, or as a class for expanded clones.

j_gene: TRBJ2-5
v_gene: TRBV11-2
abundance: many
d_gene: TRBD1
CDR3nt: TGTGCCAGCAGCTTTCCAGGGGGCGCAAAGACCCAGTACTTC
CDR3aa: CASSFPGGAKTQYF

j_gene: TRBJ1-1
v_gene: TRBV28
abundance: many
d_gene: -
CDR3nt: TGTGCCAGCAGTTTCTTGGGCTTGGACTCTGAAGCTTTCTTT
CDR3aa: CASSFLGLDSEAFF

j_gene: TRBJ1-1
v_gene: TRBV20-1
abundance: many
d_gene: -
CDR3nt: TGCAGTGCTAGAGTCCCGGGCGGGGGCACTGAAGCTTTCTTT
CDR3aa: CSARVPGGGTEAFF

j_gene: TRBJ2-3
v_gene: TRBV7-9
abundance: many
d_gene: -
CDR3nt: TGTGCCAGCAGCTCCCGCCGCGGTGGGGCAGGCACAGATACGCAGTATTTT
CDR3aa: CASSSRRGGAGTDTQYF

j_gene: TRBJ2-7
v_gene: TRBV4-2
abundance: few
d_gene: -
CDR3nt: TGTGCCAGCAGCCAAGATCTTGGGGGTACCTCCTACGAGCAGTACTTC
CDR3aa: CASSQDLGGTSYEQYF

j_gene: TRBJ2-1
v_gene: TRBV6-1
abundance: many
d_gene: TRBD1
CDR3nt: TGTGCCAGCAGCCGGGGACAGAGGGACAATGAGCAGTTCTTC
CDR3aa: CASSRGQRDNEQFF

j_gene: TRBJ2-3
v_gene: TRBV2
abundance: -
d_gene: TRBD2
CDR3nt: TGTGCCAGCAGGGACATGGGAGCGGGAGGGACAGATACGCAGTATTTT
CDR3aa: CASRDMGAGGTDTQYF

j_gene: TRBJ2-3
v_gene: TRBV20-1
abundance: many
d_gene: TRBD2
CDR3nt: TGCAGTGCTAGAGATGGGAGCGGGAGGCGAACAGATACGCAGTATTTT
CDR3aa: CSARDGSGRRTDTQYF

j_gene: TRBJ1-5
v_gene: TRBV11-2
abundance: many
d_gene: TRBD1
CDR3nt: TGTGCCAGCAGCTTAGATGGACAGGGCATTCAGCCCCAGCATTTT
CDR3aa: CASSLDGQGIQPQHF

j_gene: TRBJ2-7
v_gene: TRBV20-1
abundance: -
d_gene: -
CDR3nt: TGCAGTGCTAGTAAGGGTATATACGAGCAGTACTTC
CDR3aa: CSASKGIYEQYF

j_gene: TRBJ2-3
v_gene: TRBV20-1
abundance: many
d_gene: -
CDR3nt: TGCAGTGCCCCCTCGGGTGGTACAGATACGCAGTATTTT
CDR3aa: CSAPSGGTDTQYF

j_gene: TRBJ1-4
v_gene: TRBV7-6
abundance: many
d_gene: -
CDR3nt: TGTGCCAGCAGCTTAACCCGTGTTGAAAAACTGTTTTTT
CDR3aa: CASSLTRVEKLFF

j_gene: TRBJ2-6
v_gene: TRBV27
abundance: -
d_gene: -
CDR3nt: TGTGCCAGCAGTTTCGGCGTCTCTGGGGCCAACGTCCTGACTTTC
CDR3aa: CASSFGVSGANVLTF

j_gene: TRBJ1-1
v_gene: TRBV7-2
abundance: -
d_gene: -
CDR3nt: TGTGCCAGCAGCTTAGGTCCTGGGGGGAACACTGAAGCTTTCTTT
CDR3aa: CASSLGPGGNTEAFF

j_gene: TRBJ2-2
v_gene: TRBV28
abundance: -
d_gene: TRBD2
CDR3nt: TGTGCCAGCAGTTTATTGCCGGGAGGTACCGGGGAGCTGTTTTTT
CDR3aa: CASSLLPGGTGELFF

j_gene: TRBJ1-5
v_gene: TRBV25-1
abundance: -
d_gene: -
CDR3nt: TGTGCCAGCAGTGAAAGGGAGTATAGCAATCAGCCCCAGCATTTT
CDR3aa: CASSEREYSNQPQHF

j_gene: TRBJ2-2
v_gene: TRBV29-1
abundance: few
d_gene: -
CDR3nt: TGCAGCTACCAACGACAGGCCGGGGAGCTGTTTTTT
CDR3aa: CSYQRQAGELFF

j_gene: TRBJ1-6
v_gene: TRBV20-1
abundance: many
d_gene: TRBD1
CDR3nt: TGCAGTGCTAGAGGAGGGACAGCGAGCCTTAATTCACCCCTCCACTTT
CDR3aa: CSARGGTASLNSPLHF

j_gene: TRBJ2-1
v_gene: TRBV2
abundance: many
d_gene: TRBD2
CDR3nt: TGTGCCAGCAGTGAAGATCCGCTAGCGGGAGATGAGCAGTTCTTC
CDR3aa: CASSEDPLAGDEQFF

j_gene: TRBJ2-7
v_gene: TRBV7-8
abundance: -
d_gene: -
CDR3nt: TGTGCCAGCAGCTTAGCGGTGGTGCGCGGGCCCTACGAGCAGTACTTC
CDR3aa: CASSLAVVRGPYEQYF

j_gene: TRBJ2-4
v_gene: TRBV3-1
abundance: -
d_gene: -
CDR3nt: TGTGCCAGCAGCCAAGCCTCCGGCAAAAACATTCAGTACTTC
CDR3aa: CASSQASGKNIQYF

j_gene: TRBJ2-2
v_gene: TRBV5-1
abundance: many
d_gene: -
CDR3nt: TGCGCCAGCAGCTTAACTGCCGGGGAGCTGTTTTTT
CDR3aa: CASSLTAGELFF

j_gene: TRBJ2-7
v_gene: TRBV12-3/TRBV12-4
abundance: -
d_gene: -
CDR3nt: TGTGCCAGCAGTTTAACCACCCATGTGGGGCCAGACTACGAGCAGTACTTC
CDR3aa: CASSLTTHVGPDYEQYF

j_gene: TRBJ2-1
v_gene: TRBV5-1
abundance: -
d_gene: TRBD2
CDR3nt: TGCGCCAGCAGCTTAGGGACTAGCGGAGGCTCCTACAATGAGCAGTTCTTC
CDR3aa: CASSLGTSGGSYNEQFF

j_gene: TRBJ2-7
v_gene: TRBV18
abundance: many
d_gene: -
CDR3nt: TGTGCCAGCTCAGCTAATCTAGGGGCCTACGAGCAGTACTTC
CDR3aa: CASSANLGAYEQYF

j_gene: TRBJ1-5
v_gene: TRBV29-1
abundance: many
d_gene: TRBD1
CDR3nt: TGCAGCACCGGGACAGGGTTCGATCAGCCCCAGCATTTT
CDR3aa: CSTGTGFDQPQHF

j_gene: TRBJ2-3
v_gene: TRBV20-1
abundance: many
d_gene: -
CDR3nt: TGCAGTGCAGAGAGCGGAACCCAGGAAGATACGCAGTATTTT
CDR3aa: CSAESGTQEDTQYF

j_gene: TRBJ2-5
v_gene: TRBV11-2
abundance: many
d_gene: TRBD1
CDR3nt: TGTGCCAGCAGCTTACCGGCAGGGGGCTTTAGTATTCGAGAGACCCAGTACTTC
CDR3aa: CASSLPAGGFSIRETQYF

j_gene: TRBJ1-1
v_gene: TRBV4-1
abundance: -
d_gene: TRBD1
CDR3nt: TGCGCCAGCCGGTGGGGACAGGGGAACACTGAAGCTTTCTTT
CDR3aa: CASRWGQGNTEAFF

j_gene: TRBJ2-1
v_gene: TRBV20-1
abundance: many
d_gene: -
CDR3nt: TGCAGTGCTGGCGACTACCTAGGTGAGCAGTTCTTC
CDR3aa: CSAGDYLGEQFF

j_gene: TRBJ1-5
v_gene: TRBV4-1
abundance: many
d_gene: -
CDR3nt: TGCGCCAGCAGCCATCAGGGGCTGGTTCAGCCCCAGCATTTT
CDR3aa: CASSHQGLVQPQHF

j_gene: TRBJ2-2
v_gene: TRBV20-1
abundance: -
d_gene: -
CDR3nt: TGCAGTGCTAGCCTTAGCGGGACAGACACCGGGGAGCTGTTTTTT
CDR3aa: CSASLSGTDTGELFF

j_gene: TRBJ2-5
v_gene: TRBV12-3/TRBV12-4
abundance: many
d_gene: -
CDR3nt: TGTGCCAGCAGTTTAAAAAGGAAAGAGACCCAGTACTTC
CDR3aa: CASSLKRKETQYF

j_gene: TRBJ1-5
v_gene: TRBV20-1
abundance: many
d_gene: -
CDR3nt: TGCAGTGCCCGGCCGACAGGAGGGAACGGTCAGCCCCAGCATTTT
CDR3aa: CSARPTGGNGQPQHF

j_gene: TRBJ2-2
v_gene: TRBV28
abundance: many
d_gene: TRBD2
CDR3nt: TGTGCCAGCAGTACTCCGGGGACTAGCGGGGGAGTCGTCGCCGGGGAGCTGTTTTTT
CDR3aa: CASSTPGTSGGVVAGELFF

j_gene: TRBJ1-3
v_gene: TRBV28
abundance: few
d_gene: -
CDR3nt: TGTGCCAGCAGTTTAGAAGGAACAGGGAGGAACACCATATATTTT
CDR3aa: CASSLEGTGRNTIYF

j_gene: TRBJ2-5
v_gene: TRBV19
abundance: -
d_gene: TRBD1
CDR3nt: TGTGCCAGTAGTCTGACAGGGGGGCAGGGAGAGACCCAGTACTTC
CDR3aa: CASSLTGGQGETQYF

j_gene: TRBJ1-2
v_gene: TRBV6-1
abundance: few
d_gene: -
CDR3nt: TGTGCCAGCAGACCAACAGGGTTTGGCTACACCTTC
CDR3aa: CASRPTGFGYTF

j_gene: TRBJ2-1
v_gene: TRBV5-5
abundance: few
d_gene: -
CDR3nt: TGTGCCAGCAGCTTTTTACCGGGGAACAATGAGCAGTTCTTC
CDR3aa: CASSFLPGNNEQFF

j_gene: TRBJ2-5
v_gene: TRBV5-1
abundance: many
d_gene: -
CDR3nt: TGCGCCAGCAGAGACCGGGGGCGGGAAGAGACCCAGTACTTC
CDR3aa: CASRDRGREETQYF

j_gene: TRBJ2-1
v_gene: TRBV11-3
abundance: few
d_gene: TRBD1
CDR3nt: TGTGCCAGCAGCTTGGCAGGGGGTGTTGAGCAGTTCTTC
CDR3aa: CASSLAGGVEQFF

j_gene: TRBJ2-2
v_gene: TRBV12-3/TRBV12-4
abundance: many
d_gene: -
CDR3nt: TGTGCCAGCAGTTTTGGGCAGGGAGGCACCGGGGAGCTGTTTTTT
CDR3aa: CASSFGQGGTGELFF

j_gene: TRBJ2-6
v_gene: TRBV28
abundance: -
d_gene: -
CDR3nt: TGTGCCAGCAGGACCTCTCATCCCCGAGGGGCCAACGTCCTGACTTTC
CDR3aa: CASRTSHPRGANVLTF

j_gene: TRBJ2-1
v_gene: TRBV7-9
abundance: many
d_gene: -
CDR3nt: TGTGCCAGCAGCGCACGGGGGAACTCCTACAATGAGCAGTTCTTC
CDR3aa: CASSARGNSYNEQFF

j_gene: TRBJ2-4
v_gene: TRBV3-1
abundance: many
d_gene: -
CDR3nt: TGTGCCAGCAGCTCCATTGAGGACTCCGCCAAAAACATTCAGTACTTC
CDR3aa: CASSSIEDSAKNIQYF

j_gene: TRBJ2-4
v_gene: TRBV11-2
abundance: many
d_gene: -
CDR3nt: TGTGCCAGCAGCTTGGATGACAGGAGGATTCAGTACTTC
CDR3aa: CASSLDDRRIQYF

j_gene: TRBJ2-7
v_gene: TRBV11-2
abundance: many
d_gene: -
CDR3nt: TGTGCCAGCAGCCCGGGGTCCCTGGACTACGAGCAGTACTTC
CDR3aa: CASSPGSLDYEQYF

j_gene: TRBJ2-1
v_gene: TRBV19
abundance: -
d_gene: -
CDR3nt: TGTGCCAGTAGTATAAGCCTTGCGTCCATGCTTTCAGATGAGCAGTTCTTC
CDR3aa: CASSISLASMLSDEQFF

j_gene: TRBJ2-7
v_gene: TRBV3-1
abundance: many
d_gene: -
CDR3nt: TGTGCCAGCAGCCATCTGGTCCTGTCTACCCCAAGCTCCTACGAGCAGTACTTC
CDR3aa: CASSHLVLSTPSSYEQYF

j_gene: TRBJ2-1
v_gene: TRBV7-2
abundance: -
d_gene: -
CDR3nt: TGTGCCAGCAGCTTAGTGCCAGCGAGCTCCTACAATGAGCAGTTCTTC
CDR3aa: CASSLVPASSYNEQFF

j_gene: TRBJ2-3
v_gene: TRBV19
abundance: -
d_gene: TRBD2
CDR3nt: TGTGCCAGTAGTAGCCCGGGACTAGCGGCAGATACGCAGTATTTT
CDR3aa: CASSSPGLAADTQYF

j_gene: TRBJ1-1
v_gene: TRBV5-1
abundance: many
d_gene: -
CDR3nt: TGCGCCAGCAGCTGGGATGTCCGGACTGAAGCTTTCTTT
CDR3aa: CASSWDVRTEAFF

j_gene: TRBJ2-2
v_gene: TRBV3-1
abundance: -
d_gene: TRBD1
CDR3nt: TGTGCCAGCAGCCAAGTCACCTTGGGGACAGGGTTTGCCGGGGAGCTGTTTTTT
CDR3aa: CASSQVTLGTGFAGELFF

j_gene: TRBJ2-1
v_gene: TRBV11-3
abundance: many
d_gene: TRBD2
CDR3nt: TGTGCCAGCAGCTCGGGACTAGCGGGAAGGAATGAGCAGTTCTTC
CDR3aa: CASSSGLAGRNEQFF

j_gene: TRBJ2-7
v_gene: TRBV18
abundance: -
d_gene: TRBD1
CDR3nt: TGTGCCAGCTCACCCGGACAGGGGTCAAACTACGAGCAGTACTTC
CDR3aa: CASSPGQGSNYEQYF

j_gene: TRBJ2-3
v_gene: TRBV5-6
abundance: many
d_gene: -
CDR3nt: TGTGCCAGCAGCCGAGGACTACTCACAGATACGCAGTATTTT
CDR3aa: CASSRGLLTDTQYF

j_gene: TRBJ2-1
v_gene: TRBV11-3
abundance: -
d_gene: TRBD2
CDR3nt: TGTGCCAGCAGCTTAGTTGCGCTAGCGGGACGTCGGAATGAGCAGTTCTTC
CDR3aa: CASSLVALAGRRNEQFF

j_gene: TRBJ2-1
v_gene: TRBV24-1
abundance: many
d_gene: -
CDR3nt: TGTGCCACCAGTGATTTTTCCTCGATCAATGAGCAGTTCTTC
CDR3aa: CATSDFSSINEQFF